The entry below describes one T cell receptor (beta chain). One entry per CDR3 protein results from TCRdb running MiXCR on the RT-PCR reads. The sample gives 800,000 or so distinct CDR3 sequences, approximately 21% of which show up once; roughly a tenth is in the top ten. CDR1 and CDR2 from the germline V gene are MNHNS and SASEGT. The CDR3 contains 14 residues. The V gene end was trimmed by 7 bases and the J gene end by 5 bases; junction bases not matched to a gene: 5. This sample stems from a study of response to subunit inactivated influenza vaccine. The gene calls are TRBV6-1 and TRBJ2-2, with TRBD2 matching 9 bases. The clonotype originates from a man in his fifties who received an inactivated influenza vaccine. Here the sequenced sample was PBMCs from blood, taken about 5 days after vaccination. The CDR3 protein is CASIFLAGTGELFF. The CDR3 nucleotides are TGTGCCAGCATCTTTCTAGCGGGAACCGGGGAGCTGTTTTTT.